Below, 11 T cell receptor beta chains from the same sample are listed, as sequenced in a study of Tregs in tolerant kidney transplant recipients. The nonmyeloablative bone marrow transplants came from related graft donors, with transient mixed chimerism. Only in-frame clones appear in the TCRdb table, and some are missing; sequencing was by immunoSEQ multiplex PCR. The table records 54,000 or so clones, roughly nine tenths of them present only once. This material consisted of CD8+ T cells from blood (PBMCs), taken 24 months after the transplant. The receptors originated from a human patient who received a combined kidney and bone marrow transplant. Some T cells may have originated in the graft donor.

The J gene is TRBJ1-1, the V gene TRBV7-9; D ambiguous. This CDR3 spans 14 amino acids. The germline V and J ends were trimmed by 4 bases and 2 bases, with 11 bases remaining between them. The germline V gene has CDR1 SEHNR and CDR2 FQNEAQ (reference sequence). CDR3 region: CASSWRPVNTEAFF. CDR3 nucleotides: TGTGCCAGCAGCTGGAGGCCCGTTAACACTGAAGCTTTCTTT.

The chain uses TRBV7-9 and TRBJ2-1, with 12 bases aligning to TRBD2. With V trimmed by 1 base and J by 0 bases, 1 base remained unmatched. The CDR3 extends over 17 amino acids. Germline CDR1 reads SEHNR; CDR2 reads FQNEAQ (reference sequence). This CDR3 reads CASSLETSGSSYNEQFF. In DNA form, the CDR3 reads TGTGCCAGCAGCTTAGAGACTAGCGGGAGCTCCTACAATGAGCAGTTCTTC.

With regard to this clone: One end of the junction is discordant with germline, which a read error may explain. This specimen includes other DNA sequences encoding the same CDR3. The V call is TRBV5-1, the J call TRBJ1-6, with TRBD1 matching over 7 bases. Germline V CDR1 and CDR2: SGHRS, YFSETQ. This CDR3 comprises 14 residues. CDR3 residues: CASSLGQGNSPLHF. As DNA, the CDR3 is TGCGCCAGCAGCTTGGGACAGGGTAATTCCCCCCTCCACTTT. Using reference TRBV5-1 and TRBJ1-6 for the parts outside the CDR3, the full variable domain is KAGVTQTPRYLIKTRGQQVTLSCSPISGHRSVSWYQQTPGQGLQFLFEYFSETQRNKGNFPGRFSGRQFSNSRSEMNVSTLELGDSALYLCASSLGQGNSPLHFGNGTRLTVT.

The rearrangement links TRBV9 to TRBJ2-7; 9 positions agree with TRBD2. CDR1 is SGDLS and CDR2 is YYNGEE in the germline V gene. Trimming removed 4 bases from V and 3 bases from J; junction bases left unmatched: 14. The CDR3 covers 17 residues. The CDR3 DNA is TGTGCCAGCAGCAGCGCGGCGGGGGGGACGGGATACTACGAGCAGTACTTC. Translated: CASSSAAGGTGYYEQYF.

V is TRBV5-4 and J is TRBJ2-1; 7 bases align to TRBD1. The CDR3 totals 17 residues. V gave up 3 bases and J gave up 6 bases; unmatched junction bases: 15. Germline CDR1 and CDR2: SGHNT and YYREEE (reference sequence). The CDR3 spells CASSSYLRQGRVNEQFF. DNA of the CDR3: TGTGCCAGCAGCTCCTATCTTCGACAGGGAAGGGTCAATGAGCAGTTCTTC.

V is TRBV2 and J is TRBJ2-5; perhaps TRBD1 as D (5 bases). TRBJ2-7 matches the DNA end more closely, so the J call is doubtful. Germline CDR1 and CDR2: SNHLY and FYNNEI. This CDR3 spans 13 amino acids. The CDR3 nucleotides read TGTGCCAGGATTAGACAGAACTCCTACGAGCAGTACTTC. Its translation: CARIRQNSYEQYF.

The V gene is TRBV7-9, the J gene TRBJ2-7, with D perhaps matching TRBD2 (5 bases). The V and J ends lost 5 bases and 3 bases respectively, with 17 bases between them. Germline V gene sequence: CDR1 SEHNR, CDR2 FQNEAQ (reference sequence). The CDR3 extends over 15 amino acids. The CDR3 protein is CASSPLLGRDYEQYF. In nucleotides, the CDR3 is TGTGCCAGCAGCCCCCTTTTGGGCCGGGACTACGAGCAGTACTTC.

The genes are TRBV7-2 and TRBJ2-7; maybe TRBD2 (6 bases). Germline CDR1 SGHTA, CDR2 FQGNSA. The CDR3 extends over 15 amino acids. Trimming shortened V by 5 bases and J by 4 bases, and 18 bases separated the two germline ends. For the CDR3, the DNA is TGTGCCAGCAGCACCCCCGGCCGGGAGTTTTACGAGCAGTACTTC. It specifies CASSTPGREFYEQYF.

The chain combines TRBV4-3 with TRBJ2-3; no reliable D call. The V end was cut by 4 bases, the J end by 2 bases, with 13 bases between. Germline V gene data show CDR1 as LGHNA and CDR2 as YSLEER. CDR3 size: 15 residues. The CDR3 is CASSLSLKHTDTQYF. The CDR3 nucleotides read TGCGCCAGCAGCCTCTCACTAAAACACACAGATACGCAGTATTTT.

This clone appeared once. V usage is TRBV5-8 and J usage is TRBJ1-5, with 7 bases lining up with TRBD1. The CDR3 totals 16 residues. J lost 4 bases, V lost 0 bases, and 7 bases had no gene match. Per the germline V gene, CDR1 is SGHTS and CDR2 is YDEGEE. The CDR3 region is CASSLGPGQINQPQHF. CDR3 DNA: TGTGCCAGCAGCTTGGGACCGGGACAGATTAATCAGCCCCAGCATTTT.

The CDR3 here is CASSYRDRGQETQYF. In nucleotides, the CDR3 is TGCGCCAGCAGCTACCGGGACAGGGGCCAAGAGACCCAGTACTTC. The J gene is TRBJ2-5, the V gene TRBV5-1; TRBD1 agrees at 10 bases. The CDR3 is 15 amino acids. Germline V gene lookup returns CDR1 SGHRS and CDR2 YFSETQ. With 3 bases clipped from V and 1 base from J, the junction kept 3 bases outside the gene matches. Full variable domain (rest looked up from reference TRBV5-1 and TRBJ2-5): KAGVTQTPRYLIKTRGQQVTLSCSPISGHRSVSWYQQTPGQGLQFLFEYFSETQRNKGNFPGRFSGRQFSNSRSEMNVSTLELGDSALYLCASSYRDRGQETQYFGPGTRLLVL.